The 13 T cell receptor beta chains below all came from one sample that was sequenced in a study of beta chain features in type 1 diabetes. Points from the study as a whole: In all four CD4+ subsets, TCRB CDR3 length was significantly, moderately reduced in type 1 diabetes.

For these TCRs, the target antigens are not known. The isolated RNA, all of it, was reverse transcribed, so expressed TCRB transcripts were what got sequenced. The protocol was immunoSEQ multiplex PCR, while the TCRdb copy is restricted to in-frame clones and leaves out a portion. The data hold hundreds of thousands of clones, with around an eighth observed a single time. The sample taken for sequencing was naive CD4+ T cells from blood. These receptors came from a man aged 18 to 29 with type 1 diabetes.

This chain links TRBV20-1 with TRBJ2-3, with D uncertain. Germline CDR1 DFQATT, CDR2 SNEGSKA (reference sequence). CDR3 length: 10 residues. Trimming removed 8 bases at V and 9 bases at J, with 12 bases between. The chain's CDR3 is CSPDGSTQYF. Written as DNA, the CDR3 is TGCAGTCCCGACGGGTCAACGCAGTATTTT.

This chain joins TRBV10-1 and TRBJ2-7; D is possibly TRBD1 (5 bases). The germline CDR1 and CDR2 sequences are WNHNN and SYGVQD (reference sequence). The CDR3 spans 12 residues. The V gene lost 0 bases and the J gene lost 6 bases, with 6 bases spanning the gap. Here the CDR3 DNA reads TGCGCCAGCAGTGAGTCAAGGGGCGAGCAGTACTTC. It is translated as CASSESRGEQYF.

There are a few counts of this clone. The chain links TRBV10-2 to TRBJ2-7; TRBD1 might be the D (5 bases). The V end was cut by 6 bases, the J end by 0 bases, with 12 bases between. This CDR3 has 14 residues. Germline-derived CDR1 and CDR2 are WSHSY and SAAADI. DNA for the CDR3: TGCGCCAGCAGCGTCACAGGCCTCTCCTACGAGCAGTACTTC. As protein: CASSVTGLSYEQYF.

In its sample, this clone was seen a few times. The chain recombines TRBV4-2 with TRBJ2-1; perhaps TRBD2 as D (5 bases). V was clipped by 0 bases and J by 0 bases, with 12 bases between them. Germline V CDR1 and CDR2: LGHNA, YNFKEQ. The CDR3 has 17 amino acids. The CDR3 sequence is CASSQEPAASSYNEQFF. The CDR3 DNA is TGTGCCAGCAGCCAAGAACCAGCGGCGAGCTCCTACAATGAGCAGTTCTTC.

The CDR3 DNA reads as TGCGCCAGCAGCCGGGACTTATACAATGAGCAGTTCTTC. Translating it yields CASSRDLYNEQFF. This sequence joins TRBV5-1 and TRBJ2-1; maybe TRBD2 (6 bases). Germline V CDR1 and CDR2: SGHRS, YFSETQ. The CDR3 consists of 13 residues. Trimming stripped 4 bases from V and 4 bases from J, with 9 bases between.

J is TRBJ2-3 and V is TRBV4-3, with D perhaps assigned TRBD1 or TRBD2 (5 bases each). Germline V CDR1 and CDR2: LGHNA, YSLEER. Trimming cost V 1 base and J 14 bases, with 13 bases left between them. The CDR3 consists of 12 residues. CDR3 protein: CASSQVGGPRYF. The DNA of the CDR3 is TGCGCCAGCAGCCAAGTTGGGGGTCCACGGTATTTT.

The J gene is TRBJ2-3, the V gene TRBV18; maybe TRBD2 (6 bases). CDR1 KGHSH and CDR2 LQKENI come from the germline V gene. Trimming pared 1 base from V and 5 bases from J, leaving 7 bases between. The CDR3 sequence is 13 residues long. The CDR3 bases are TGTGCCAGCTCACCACAGGAGGGAGATACGCAGTATTTT. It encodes CASSPQEGDTQYF.

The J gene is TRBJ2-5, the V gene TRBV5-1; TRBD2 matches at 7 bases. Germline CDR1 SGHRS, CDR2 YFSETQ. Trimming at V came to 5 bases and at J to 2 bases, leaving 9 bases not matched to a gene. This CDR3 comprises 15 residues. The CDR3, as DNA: TGCGCCAGCAGGGAACTAGCGAACGTTCAAGAGACCCAGTACTTC. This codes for CASRELANVQETQYF.

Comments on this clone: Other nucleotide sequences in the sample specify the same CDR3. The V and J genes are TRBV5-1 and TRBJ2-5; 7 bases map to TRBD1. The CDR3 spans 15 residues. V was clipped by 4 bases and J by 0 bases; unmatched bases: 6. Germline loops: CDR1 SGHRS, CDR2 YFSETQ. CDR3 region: CASSATGTDQETQYF. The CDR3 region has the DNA TGCGCCAGCAGCGCTACCGGGACAGACCAAGAGACCCAGTACTTC.

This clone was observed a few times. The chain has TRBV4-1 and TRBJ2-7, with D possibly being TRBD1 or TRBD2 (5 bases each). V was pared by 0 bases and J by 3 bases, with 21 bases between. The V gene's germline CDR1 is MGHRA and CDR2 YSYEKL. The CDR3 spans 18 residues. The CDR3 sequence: CASSQDHTITRGLYEQYF. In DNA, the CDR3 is TGCGCCAGCAGCCAAGACCACACGATTACGAGGGGCCTCTACGAGCAGTACTTC.

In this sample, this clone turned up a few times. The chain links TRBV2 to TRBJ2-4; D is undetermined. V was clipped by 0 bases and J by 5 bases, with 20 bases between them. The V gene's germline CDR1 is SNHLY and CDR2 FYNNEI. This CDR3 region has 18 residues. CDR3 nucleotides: TGTGCCAGCAGTGAAGCGGAAGGTTCTTGGGCCGGCCAAAACATTCAGTACTTC. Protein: CASSEAEGSWAGQNIQYF.

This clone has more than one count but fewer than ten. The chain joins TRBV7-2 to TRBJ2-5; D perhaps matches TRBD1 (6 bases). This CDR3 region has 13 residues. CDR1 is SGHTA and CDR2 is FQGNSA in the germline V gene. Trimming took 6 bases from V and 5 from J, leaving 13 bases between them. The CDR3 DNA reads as TGTGCCAGCAGTGGCAGGGGAAAGGAGACCCAGTACTTC. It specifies CASSGRGKETQYF.

The CDR3 DNA follows: TGCAGCGTCCAGGGTTGGCTAGCGGTCTACAATGAGCAGTTCTTC. Protein sequence: CSVQGWLAVYNEQFF. The V call is TRBV29-1, the J call TRBJ2-1; 7 bases align to TRBD2. Germline assignment: CDR1 SQVTM and CDR2 ANQGSEA. After removal of 6 bases from V and 3 bases from J, the junction contained 11 bases not matched to a gene. This CDR3 is built from 15 residues.